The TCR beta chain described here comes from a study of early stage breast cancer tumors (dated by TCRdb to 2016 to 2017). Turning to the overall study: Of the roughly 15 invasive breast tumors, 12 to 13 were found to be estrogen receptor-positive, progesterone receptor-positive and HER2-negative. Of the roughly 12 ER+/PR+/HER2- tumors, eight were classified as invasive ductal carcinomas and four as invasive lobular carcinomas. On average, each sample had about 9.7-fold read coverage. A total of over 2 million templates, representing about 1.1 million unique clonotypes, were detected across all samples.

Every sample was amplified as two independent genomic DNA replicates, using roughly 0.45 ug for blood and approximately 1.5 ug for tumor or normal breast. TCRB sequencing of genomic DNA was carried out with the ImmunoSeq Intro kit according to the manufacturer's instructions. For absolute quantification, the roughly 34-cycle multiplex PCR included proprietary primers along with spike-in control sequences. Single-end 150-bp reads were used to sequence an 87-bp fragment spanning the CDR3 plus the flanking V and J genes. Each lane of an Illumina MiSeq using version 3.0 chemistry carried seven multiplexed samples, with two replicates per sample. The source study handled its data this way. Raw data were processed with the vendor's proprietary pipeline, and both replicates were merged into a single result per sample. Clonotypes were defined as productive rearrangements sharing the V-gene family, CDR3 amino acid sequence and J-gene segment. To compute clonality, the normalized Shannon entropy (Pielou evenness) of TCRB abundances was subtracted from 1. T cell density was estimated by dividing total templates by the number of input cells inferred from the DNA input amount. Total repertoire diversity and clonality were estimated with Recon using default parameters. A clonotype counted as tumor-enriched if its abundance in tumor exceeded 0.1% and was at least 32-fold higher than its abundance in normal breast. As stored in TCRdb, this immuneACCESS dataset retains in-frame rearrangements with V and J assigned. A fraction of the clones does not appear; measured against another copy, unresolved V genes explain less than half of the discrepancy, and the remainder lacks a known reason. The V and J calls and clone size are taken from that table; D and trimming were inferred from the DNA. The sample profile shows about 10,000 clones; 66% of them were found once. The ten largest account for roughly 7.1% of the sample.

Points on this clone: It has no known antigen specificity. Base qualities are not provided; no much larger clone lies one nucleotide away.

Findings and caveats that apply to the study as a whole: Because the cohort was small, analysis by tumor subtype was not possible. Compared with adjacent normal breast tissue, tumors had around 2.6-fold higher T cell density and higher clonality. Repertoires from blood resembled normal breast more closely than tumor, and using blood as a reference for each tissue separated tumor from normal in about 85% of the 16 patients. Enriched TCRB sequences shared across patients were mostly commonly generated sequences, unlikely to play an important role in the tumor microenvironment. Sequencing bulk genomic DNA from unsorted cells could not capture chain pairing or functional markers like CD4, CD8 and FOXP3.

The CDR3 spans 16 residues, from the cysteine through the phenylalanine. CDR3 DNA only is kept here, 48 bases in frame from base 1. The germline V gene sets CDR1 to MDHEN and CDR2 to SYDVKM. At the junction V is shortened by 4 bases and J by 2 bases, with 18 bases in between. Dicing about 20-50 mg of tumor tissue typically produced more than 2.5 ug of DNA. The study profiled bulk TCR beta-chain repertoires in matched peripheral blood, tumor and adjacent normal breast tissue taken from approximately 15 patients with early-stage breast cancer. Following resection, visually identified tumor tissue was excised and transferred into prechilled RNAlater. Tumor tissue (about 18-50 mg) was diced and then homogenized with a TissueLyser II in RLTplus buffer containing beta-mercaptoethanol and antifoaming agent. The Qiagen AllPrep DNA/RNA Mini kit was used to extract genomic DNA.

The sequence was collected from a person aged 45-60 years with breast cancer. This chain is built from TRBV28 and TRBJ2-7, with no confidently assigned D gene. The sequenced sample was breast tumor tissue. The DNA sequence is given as TGTGCCAGCAGTTCATACCCCTTCCACTCAGCCTACGAGCAGTACTTC. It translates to CASSSYPFHSAYEQYF.